This entry lists 9 T cell receptor beta chains sequenced from one sample in a study of blood T cells in healthy people across ages (dated by TCRdb to the mid-2010s). The library was generated by 5' RACE. The sequencer was an Illumina HiSeq 2500. A second PCR of about 7 to 12 cycles was run with a J-beta primer mix and a sample-barcoded 5' primer. Through fastp at Q25 and MiXCR, TCRdb rebuilt clones from the public reads, retaining in-frame beta chains. Entries that share a CDR3 protein sequence are merged under the most common genes and DNA. This sample holds nearly 800,000 distinct CDR3 sequences; more than 55% were observed only once. The top ten hold roughly 25% of the sample. Input material: blood. All receptors derive from a man aged 35-49 years in good health.

This chain uses TRBV28 with TRBJ2-4; D is perhaps TRBD1 (6 bases). The J call may not be correct, given that the DNA end is closer to TRBJ2-7. This CDR3 contains 16 residues. Germline V gives CDR1 MDHEN, CDR2 SYDVKM. CDR3 coding DNA: TGTGCCAGCAGCCAACCCCAGGGGCGCGCCACCTACGAGCAGTACTTC. Its translation: CASSQPQGRATYEQYF.

The chain is built from TRBV28 and TRBJ2-5; D is perhaps TRBD1 (5 bases). The DNA end is a closer match to TRBJ2-7, so the J assignment may be wrong. Looked up from germline, CDR1 is MDHEN and CDR2 is SYDVKM. The CDR3 has 14 amino acids. DNA for the CDR3: TGTGCCAGCAGTTTTGACGCAGGGAAATACGAGCAGTACTTC. Its protein is CASSFDAGKYEQYF.

The chain links TRBV7-3 to TRBJ2-5; either TRBD1 or TRBD2 may supply D (6 bases each). This CDR3 spans 13 amino acids. The V gene lost 5 bases and the J gene lost 4 bases, with 11 bases spanning the gap. Germline V lookup: CDR1 SGHTA, CDR2 FQGTGA. The CDR3 DNA reads TGTGCCAGCAGCGACGGGGGCGGAGAGACCCAGTACTTC. Translated: CASSDGGGETQYF.

This chain connects TRBV6-5 to TRBJ2-4, with 10 bases matching TRBD2. Germline assignment: CDR1 MNHEY and CDR2 SVGAGI. Trimming took 2 bases from V and 12 from J; bases not matched to a gene: 10. The CDR3 sequence is 15 residues long. The CDR3 loop is CASSYDTGTSGNQYF. CDR3 bases: TGTGCCAGCAGTTACGACACGGGCACTAGCGGGAATCAGTACTTC.

The rearrangement joins TRBV7-2 to TRBJ2-1; D remains unclear. Germline CDR1 is SGHTA and CDR2 is FQGNSA. Trimming removed 5 bases at V and 9 bases at J, with 11 bases between. The CDR3 length is 12 residues. As DNA, the CDR3 is TGTGCCAGCAGCCCTCCCTTTCGTGAGCAGTTCTTC. Translation: CASSPPFREQFF.

This sequence joins TRBV24-1 and TRBJ2-1; 11 nucleotides agree with TRBD1. The junction had 3 bases not matched to a gene; V was cut back by 3 bases and J by 3 bases. The V gene's germline CDR1 is KGHDR and CDR2 SFDVKD. The CDR3 sequence is 16 residues long. This CDR3 reads CATSDPGQGGYNEQFF. The CDR3 DNA reads as TGTGCCACCAGTGATCCGGGACAGGGGGGCTACAATGAGCAGTTCTTC.

The rearrangement joins TRBV20-1 to TRBJ2-3; 7 bases match TRBD1. This CDR3 is 16 amino acids long. J was trimmed by 3 bases and V by 0 bases; bases with no gene match: 9. Germline assignment: CDR1 DFQATT and CDR2 SNEGSKA (reference sequence). The CDR3 DNA reads TGCAGTGCTAGAGATGGTAGGGGGCGCAGAACAGATACGCAGTATTTT. This encodes CSARDGRGRRTDTQYF.

The chain couples TRBV20-1 to TRBJ1-5; D ambiguous. This CDR3 has 16 residues. The ends were cut back, 1 base at V and 3 bases at J, with 16 bases in the middle. CDR1 is DFQATT and CDR2 is SNEGSKA in the germline V gene (reference sequence). CDR3 sequence: CSARVVGESYNQPQHF. The CDR3 DNA follows: TGCAGTGCTAGAGTTGTGGGAGAGAGCTACAATCAGCCCCAGCATTTT.

This chain links TRBV6-2 or TRBV6-3 with TRBJ1-5, with no clear D. Looked up from germline, CDR1 is MNHEY and CDR2 is SVGEGT. Trimming took 6 bases from V and 5 from J, leaving 17 bases between them. The CDR3 has 15 residues. CDR3 nucleotides: TGTGCCAGCAGCGGTCAGGTCCTAAGGGATCAGCCCCAGCATTTT. Residues: CASSGQVLRDQPQHF.